This T cell receptor (beta chain) was recovered during a study of early T cells in non-severe SARS-CoV-2 infection. Researchers tagged individual cDNA molecules with unique molecular identifiers. Via MiXCR, TCRdb re-called the 5' RACE reads, giving one row per CDR3 protein. The sample has about 64,000 distinct CDR3 sequences, approximately 10% seen once. The sequence derives from an adult who was a healthcare worker with PCR-confirmed SARS-CoV-2 infection or an uninfected control (not recorded which). The starting material was whole blood, obtained at baseline.

In DNA, the CDR3 is TGTGCCAGCTCACGCTCCACAGGGGGAAATTCACCCCTCCACTTT. Protein product: CASSRSTGGNSPLHF. V gene TRBV18 combines with J gene TRBJ1-6, with 8 bases identical to TRBD1. J was trimmed by 7 bases and V by 4 bases; bases with no gene match: 6. The CDR3 covers 15 residues. Germline CDR1 and CDR2: KGHSH and LQKENI.